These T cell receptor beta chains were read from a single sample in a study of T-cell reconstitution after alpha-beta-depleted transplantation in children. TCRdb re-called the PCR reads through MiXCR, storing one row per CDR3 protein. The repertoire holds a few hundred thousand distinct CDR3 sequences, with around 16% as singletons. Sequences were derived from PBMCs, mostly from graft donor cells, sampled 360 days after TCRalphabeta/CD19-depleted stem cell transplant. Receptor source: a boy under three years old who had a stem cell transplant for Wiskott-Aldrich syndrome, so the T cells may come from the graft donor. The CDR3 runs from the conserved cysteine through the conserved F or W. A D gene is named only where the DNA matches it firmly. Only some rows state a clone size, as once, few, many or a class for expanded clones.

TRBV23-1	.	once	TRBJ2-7	CASSQPSLRTRNSYEQYF	TGCGCCAGCAGTCAACCATCTCTTCGGACAAGGAACTCCTACGAGCAGTACTTC
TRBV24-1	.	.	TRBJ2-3	CATESRAGRTDTQYF	TGTGCCACCGAATCCAGGGCTGGGAGGACAGATACGCAGTATTTT
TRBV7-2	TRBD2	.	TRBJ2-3	CASRSSGGRGDTQYF	TGTGCCAGCAGAAGCAGCGGGGGGCGGGGAGATACGCAGTATTTT
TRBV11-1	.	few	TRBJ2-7	CASSPAARSLLSEQYF	TGTGCCAGCAGCCCCGCAGCCAGGTCCCTCTTGAGCGAGCAGTACTTC
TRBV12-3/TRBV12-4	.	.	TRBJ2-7	CASSLIGFDGEQYF	TGTGCCAGCAGTTTGATAGGGTTCGATGGCGAGCAGTACTTC
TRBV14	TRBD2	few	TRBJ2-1	CASSQAGAGGGNEQFF	TGTGCCAGCAGCCAAGCCGGGGCGGGAGGTGGGAATGAGCAGTTCTTC
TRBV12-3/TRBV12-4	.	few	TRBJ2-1	CASSRKAYEQFF	TGTGCCAGCAGTCGGAAGGCCTATGAGCAGTTCTTC
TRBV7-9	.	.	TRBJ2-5	CASSRLLAFQETQYF	TGTGCCAGCAGCCGACTCCTAGCATTCCAAGAGACCCAGTACTTC
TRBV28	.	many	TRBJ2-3	CASSLCIGYGYTQYF	TGTGCCAGCAGTTTATGCATAGGGTATGGTTATACGCAGTATTTT
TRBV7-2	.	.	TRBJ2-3	CASSLNRVIDPADTQYF	TGTGCCAGCAGCCTGAACAGGGTAATAGATCCGGCAGATACGCAGTATTTT
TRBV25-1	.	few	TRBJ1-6	CASSFWQGENSPLHF	TGTGCCAGCAGTTTCTGGCAGGGCGAGAATTCACCCCTCCACTTT
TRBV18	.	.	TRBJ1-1	CASSPKGRSNTEAFF	TGTGCCAGCTCACCCAAGGGGCGGTCGAACACTGAAGCTTTCTTT
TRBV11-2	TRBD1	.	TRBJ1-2	CASSRRQGAGYTF	TGTGCCAGCAGCCGAAGACAGGGGGCGGGCTACACCTTC
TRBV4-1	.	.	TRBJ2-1	CASSSWRGLLYNEQFF	TGCGCCAGCAGCTCGTGGCGGGGGCTTTTGTACAATGAGCAGTTCTTC
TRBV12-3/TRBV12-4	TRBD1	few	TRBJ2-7	CASSTRDRVNYEQYF	TGTGCCAGCAGTACTAGGGACAGGGTAAACTACGAGCAGTACTTC
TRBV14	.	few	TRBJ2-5	CASSQDAGQSQETQYF	TGTGCCAGCAGCCAAGACGCGGGACAGTCACAAGAGACCCAGTACTTC
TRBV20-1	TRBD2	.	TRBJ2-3	CSARKAGGKDTQYF	TGCAGTGCTAGGAAAGCGGGAGGAAAAGATACGCAGTATTTT
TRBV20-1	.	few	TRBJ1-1	CSARESSNTEAFF	TGCAGTGCTAGAGAAAGTTCGAACACTGAAGCTTTCTTT
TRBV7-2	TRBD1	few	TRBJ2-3	CASRSRQGVPDTQYF	TGTGCCAGCAGATCCCGACAGGGTGTCCCAGATACGCAGTATTTT
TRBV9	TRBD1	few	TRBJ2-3	CASRHRGMLTDTQYF	TGTGCCAGCAGGCACAGGGGAATGCTGACAGATACGCAGTATTTT
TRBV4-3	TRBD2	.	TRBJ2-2	CASSQQRESGELFF	TGCGCCAGCAGCCAACAGCGGGAGTCCGGGGAGCTGTTTTTT
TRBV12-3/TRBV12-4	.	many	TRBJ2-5	CASMLRQETQYF	TGTGCCAGCATGCTACGGCAAGAGACCCAGTACTTC
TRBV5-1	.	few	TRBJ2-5	CASSSPGPPETQYF	TGCGCCAGCAGCTCACCGGGACCCCCAGAGACCCAGTACTTC
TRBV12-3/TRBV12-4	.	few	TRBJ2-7	CASSSNGKGYEQYF	TGTGCCAGCAGTTCCAACGGAAAAGGCTACGAGCAGTACTTC
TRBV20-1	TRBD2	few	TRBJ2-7	CSAPHAGGAYEQYF	TGCAGTGCTCCCCACGCGGGGGGCGCCTACGAGCAGTACTTC
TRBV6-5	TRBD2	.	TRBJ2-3	CASSYERGTDTQYF	TGTGCCAGCAGTTACGAGCGGGGTACAGATACGCAGTATTTT
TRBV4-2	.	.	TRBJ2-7	CASSQELRTKGSYEQYF	TGTGCCAGCAGCCAAGAACTGCGAACTAAGGGATCCTACGAGCAGTACTTC
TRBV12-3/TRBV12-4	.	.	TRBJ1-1	CASRRQNTEAFF	TGTGCCAGCCGTCGACAGAACACTGAAGCTTTCTTT
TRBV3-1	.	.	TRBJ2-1	CASSQVGVYNEQFF	TGTGCCAGCAGCCAAGTAGGGGTCTACAATGAGCAGTTCTTC
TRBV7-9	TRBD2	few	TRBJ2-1	CASPPRERYEQFF	TGTGCCAGCCCCCCGCGGGAGAGGTATGAGCAGTTCTTC
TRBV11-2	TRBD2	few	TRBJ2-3	CASSLGLAGRDTQYF	TGTGCCAGCAGCTTAGGTCTAGCGGGACGAGATACGCAGTATTTT
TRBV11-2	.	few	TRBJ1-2	CASSLEVNYGYTF	TGTGCCAGCAGCTTAGAAGTAAACTATGGCTACACCTTC
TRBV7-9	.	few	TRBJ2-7	CASSPRAGAPFYEQYF	TGTGCCAGCAGCCCCCGAGCAGGGGCCCCCTTCTACGAGCAGTACTTC
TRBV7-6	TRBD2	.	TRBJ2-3	CASSQTGTSGADTQYF	TGTGCCAGCAGCCAAACCGGGACTAGCGGGGCAGATACGCAGTATTTT
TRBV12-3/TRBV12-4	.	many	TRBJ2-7	CASSLTGPEQYF	TGTGCCAGCAGTTTAACGGGGCCCGAGCAGTACTTC
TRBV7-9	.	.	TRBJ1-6	CASSPRTGNSPLHF	TGTGCCAGCAGCCCGCGTACGGGTAATTCACCCCTCCACTTT
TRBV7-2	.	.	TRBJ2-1	CASSLITEYNEQFF	TGTGCCAGCAGCTTAATAACAGAATACAATGAGCAGTTCTTC
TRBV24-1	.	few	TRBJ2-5	CATSEPLGVGETQYF	TGTGCCACCAGTGAGCCCCTCGGGGTTGGAGAGACCCAGTACTTC
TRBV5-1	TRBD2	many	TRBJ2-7	CASSFGADGTSSYEQYF	TGCGCCAGCAGCTTTGGGGCCGACGGGACTAGCTCCTACGAGCAGTACTTC
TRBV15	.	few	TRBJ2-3	CATSRSYADTQYF	TGTGCCACCAGCAGATCCTATGCAGATACGCAGTATTTT
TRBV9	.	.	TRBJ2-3	CASSPLAGPFTDTQYF	TGTGCCAGCAGCCCCCTAGCAGGGCCCTTCACAGATACGCAGTATTTT
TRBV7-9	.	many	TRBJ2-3	CASSMSTDTQYF	TGTGCCAGCAGCATGAGCACAGATACGCAGTATTTT
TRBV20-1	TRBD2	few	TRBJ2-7	CSARDPQRGSYEQYF	TGCAGTGCTAGAGATCCCCAGCGGGGCTCCTACGAGCAGTACTTC
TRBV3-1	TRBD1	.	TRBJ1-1	CASSQHGQGNTEAFF	TGTGCCAGCAGCCAACACGGACAGGGAAACACTGAAGCTTTCTTT
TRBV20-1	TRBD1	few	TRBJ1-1	CSARDRGNTEAFF	TGCAGTGCTCGGGACAGGGGAAACACTGAAGCTTTCTTT
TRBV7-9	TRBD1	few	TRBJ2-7	CASSLSATGVEQYF	TGTGCCAGCAGCTTAAGCGCAACAGGGGTCGAGCAGTACTTC
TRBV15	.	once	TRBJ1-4	CATSREAGNEKLFF	TGTGCCACCAGCAGAGAGGCGGGCAATGAAAAACTGTTTTTT
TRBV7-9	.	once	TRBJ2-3	CASSLGWAPPTDTQYF	TGTGCCAGCAGCTTAGGGTGGGCTCCCCCTACAGATACGCAGTATTTT
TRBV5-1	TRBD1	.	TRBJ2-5	CASSTGQGKAETQYF	TGCGCCAGCAGCACTGGACAGGGGAAAGCAGAGACCCAGTACTTC